The 12 T cell receptor beta chains listed next were all sequenced from one sample in a study of immune heterogeneity within non-small cell lung tumors. Bulk tumor gDNA, roughly 600 ng per sample, served as the TCR template. Several biopsies were spaced far apart within each primary tumor and obtained as surgery took place. Before undergoing curative surgery, patients had newly diagnosed non-small cell lung cancer that was untreated. Multiplex PCR was performed with 32 V and 13 J primers, and it amplified TCR beta CDR3. TCRdb ran MiXCR on the multiplex PCR reads and lists one entry per CDR3 protein. The sample records 8,000 to 11,000 distinct CDR3 sequences, 15% to 20% being singletons. Sequenced: lung tumor tissue. The receptors come from a middle-aged man with non-small cell lung cancer.

The sample holds many counts of this clonotype. The V and J genes are TRBV5-1 and TRBJ2-2; 11 bases fit TRBD2. With 4 bases clipped from V and 6 bases from J, the junction kept 8 bases outside the gene matches. The CDR3 length is 16 residues. Germline assignment: CDR1 SGHRS and CDR2 YFSETQ. CDR3 sequence (DNA): TGCGCCAGCAGCCAGGAACTAGCGGGAGTTGCCGGGGAGCTGTTTTTT. Amino acids: CASSQELAGVAGELFF.

This clonotype is classed as medium-sized. The gene calls are TRBV28 and TRBJ2-7; 7 bases fit TRBD2. J gave up 2 bases and V 7 bases, and 5 bases lay outside the gene matches. Germline V gene sequence: CDR1 MDHEN, CDR2 SYDVKM. The CDR3 covers 13 residues. CDR3 sequence: CASTEAGTYEQYF. CDR3 in DNA: TGTGCCAGCACTGAAGCGGGGACCTACGAGCAGTACTTC. The full variable domain, completed using reference TRBV28 and TRBJ2-7, is DVKVTQSSRYLVKRTGEKVFLECVQDMDHENMFWYRQDPGLGLRLIYFSYDVKMKEKGDIPEGYSVSREKKERFSLILESASTNQTSMYLCASTEAGTYEQYFGPGTRLTVT.

The table lists this clonotype with many counts. This sequence joins TRBV20-1 and TRBJ1-4; D gene ambiguous. The germline gives CDR1 DFQATT, CDR2 SNEGSKA (reference sequence). Trimming shortened V by 3 bases and J by 0 bases, and 5 bases separated the two germline ends. The CDR3 extends over 13 amino acids. For the CDR3, the DNA is TGCAGTGCTAGGGATCCAACTAATGAAAAACTGTTTTTT. It is translated as CSARDPTNEKLFF.

The table lists this clonotype with many counts. The chain uses TRBV5-4 and TRBJ2-7; 8 bases map to TRBD2. Losses at the gene ends were 9 bases for V and 4 bases for J; bases not matched to a gene: 12. CDR1 and CDR2 (germline): SGHNT, YYREEE (reference sequence). The CDR3 totals 14 residues. This CDR3 reads CATTPGGGAYEQYF. CDR3 DNA sequence: TGTGCCACCACCCCGGGGGGGGGCGCGTACGAGCAGTACTTC.

Concerning this clonotype itself: A read error may be the cause here, since a much bigger clone is one base away. The conserved phenylalanine or tryptophan normally closing the CDR3 is absent here, so this likely arose from a read error. This CDR3 reads CSARQNLDTQYL. DNA of the CDR3: TGCAGTGCCAGACAGAACTTAGATACGCAGTATCTT. This chain connects TRBV20-1 to TRBJ2-3; D perhaps matches TRBD1 (5 bases). This CDR3 is 12 amino acids long. Germline V gives CDR1 DFQATT, CDR2 SNEGSKA (reference sequence). V gave up 6 bases and J gave up 5 bases, with 12 bases separating them.

This clonotype was seen ten or more times. The rearrangement uses TRBV3-1 and TRBJ2-1; a possible D gene is TRBD2 (5 bases). From germline, CDR1 is LGHDT and CDR2 YNNKEL (reference sequence). This CDR3 has 14 amino acids. V gave up 1 base and J gave up 7 bases, with 11 bases separating them. The CDR3 DNA reads as TGTGCCAGCAGCCAAGGACCGCCGGGGAATGAGCAGTTCTTC. The encoded protein is CASSQGPPGNEQFF.

Concerning this clonotype itself: With a much larger clone just one base away, this may be a read error. The gene calls are TRBV7-2 and TRBJ2-5, with 8 positions matching TRBD2. The CDR3 contains 14 residues. CDR1 and CDR2 (germline): SGHTA, FQGNSA. Losses at the gene ends were 8 bases for V and 10 bases for J; bases not matched to a gene: 15. The CDR3 sequence: CASGLRTGSGSQYF. The CDR3 DNA follows: TGTGCCAGCGGCCTCCGTACTGGGAGCGGGAGCCAGTACTTC.

On this clonotype itself: This sequence may be a read error, since a much larger clone differs from it by one base. The chain couples TRBV5-1 to TRBJ1-1; 9 bases agree with TRBD1. The CDR3 extends over 15 amino acids. The germline gives CDR1 SGHRS, CDR2 YFSETQ. The V and J ends lost 4 bases and 0 bases, in that order; junction bases with no gene match: 4. CDR3 in DNA: TGCGCCAGCAGCACTCGGACAGGGGTGAACACTGAAGCTTTCTTT. This codes for CASSTRTGVNTEAFF.

Sample share makes this clonotype medium-sized. V usage is TRBV5-4 and J usage is TRBJ1-4; no clear D. V was shortened by 3 bases and J by 4 bases, with 13 bases between the two germline ends. The germline V gene has CDR1 SGHNT and CDR2 YYREEE (reference sequence). The CDR3 has 15 amino acids. This CDR3 reads CASSSLDGINEKLFF. The DNA of the CDR3 is TGTGCCAGCAGCTCCCTAGACGGGATTAATGAAAAACTGTTTTTT.

The chain recombines TRBV5-1 with TRBJ2-7; no definite D call. There are 14 residues in the CDR3. Germline-derived CDR1 and CDR2 are SGHRS and YFSETQ. V lost 0 bases to trimming and J lost 2 bases, with 9 bases between them. CDR3 bases: TGCGCCAGCAGCTTGGCCAGTGATCCCTACGAGCAGTACTTC. It codes for CASSLASDPYEQYF.

This clonotype was seen just once. A much larger clonotype is one base distant, so this may be a read error. V is TRBV7-8 and J is TRBJ2-2; D might be TRBD2 (7 bases). Germline-derived CDR1 and CDR2 are SGHVS and FQNEAQ. The V gene lost 2 bases and the J gene lost 5 bases, with 18 bases spanning the gap. The CDR3 has 17 amino acids. CDR3 sequence: CASSLPPGGVATGELFF. CDR3 DNA sequence: TGTGCCAGCAGCTTACCCCCGGGGGGCGTAGCGACCGGGGAGCTGTTTTTT. Drawing the rest from reference TRBV7-8 and TRBJ2-2, the complete variable domain is GAGVSQSPRYKVAKRGQDVALRCDPISGHVSLFWYQQALGQGPEFLTYFQNEAQLDKSGLPSDRFFAERPEGSVSTLKIQRTQQEDSAVYLCASSLPPGGVATGELFFGEGSRLTVL.

This clonotype was detected many times. The rearrangement uses TRBV5-1 and TRBJ1-2, with 11 nucleotides matching TRBD1. Germline V gene data show CDR1 as SGHRS and CDR2 as YFSETQ. The CDR3 runs to 14 residues. J was trimmed by 5 bases and V by 5 bases; bases with no gene match: 5. The CDR3: CASSRTGGSYGYTF. DNA for the CDR3: TGCGCCAGCAGTCGGACAGGGGGCTCTTATGGCTACACCTTC.